This T cell receptor (beta chain) was identified in a study of tumor-infiltrating lymphocytes in primary liver carcinoma (dated by TCRdb to 2015 to 2018). As for the study more broadly: Hepatocellular carcinoma (four) or combined HCC and intrahepatic cholangiocarcinoma (one) was present in the five patients, who were three men and two women aged 30 to 69 years. Tumors of the five patients were stage T1-T3 N0M0 with maximum diameters of 4.2 to 10 cm. Samples yielded roughly 3.65 to 7.13 million productive TCRbeta reads; read depth did not differ significantly between tissue types. TCRbeta repertoire sequencing, expression microarrays and whole-exome sequencing were combined in the study across five regions of each liver tumor, with adjacent normal tissue and blood also included. TCRbeta repertoire sequencing covered approximately 35 specimens from 5 patients: roughly 25 tumor regions, 5 adjacent noncancerous liver tissues and 5 peripheral blood samples. To link TCRbeta repertoire diversity to the local molecular phenotype, the approximately 23 tumor region samples were profiled with Agilent mRNA microarrays. Repertoires from technical replicates were highly reproducible, with mean shared-clone rates roughly 0.89 and correlation coefficients above 0.95.

A constant-region primer and ProtoScript II reverse transcriptase were used to reverse-transcribe TCRbeta-specific cDNA from approximately 550 ng total RNA. The TCRbeta libraries were prepared through three rounds of nested multiplex PCR following a slightly modified ARM-PCR procedure. Each of the first two PCR rounds ran for around 10 cycles using multiplex TRBV1-TRBV30 forward primers together with a Cbeta reverse primer. A final 25-cycle PCR with Deep VentR polymerase added sample barcodes and Illumina adapters. Before sequencing, amplicons of 200-500 bp were gel-purified using a QIAquick gel extraction kit. The TCRbeta amplicons were sequenced with 250-bp paired-end reads on an Illumina HiSeq 2500. Turning to the authors' computational methods: Trimmomatic v0.33 was used to quality-trim the reads, and FLASH v1.2.11 was used to merge paired reads so that full CDR3 sequences could be recovered. V, D and J germline segments were assigned to the rearranged TCRbeta sequences using MiGEC v1.2.1b. Clonotype statistics and Shannon-Wiener diversity indices were computed with VDJtools v1.0.0. To cut down on sampling bias, every analysis after diversity analysis relied on just the 250 most abundant clonotypes from each sample. TCRdb reprocessing: public reads trimmed at Q25 with fastp, clones called with MiXCR, in-frame beta chains kept. Records with the same CDR3 protein are collapsed into one entry carrying the most frequent genes and DNA. These V and J calls originate from TCRdb's pipeline instead of the authors' own analysis. The sample table contains roughly 200,000 distinct CDR3 sequences; only one count was recorded for around four fifths of them. The biggest ten clones account for about a sixth of the sample.

Without any cell sorting, total RNA and DNA were extracted together from about 19-30 mg of bulk tissue using the AllPrep DNA/RNA mini kit. Between November 2015 and early 2016, five patients in China with histopathologically diagnosed primary liver carcinoma had surgical resection. At the time of sampling, the patients had chronic HBV infection and had not received any treatment. Each tumor was sampled at five spatially separated regions: the tumor centre plus the superior, inferior, left-lateral and right-lateral poles. Histological examination found more than 80% viable tumor cells in every tumor sample. Fresh tumor and adjacent tissue pieces were bisected, with one half stored in RNAlater at -80 degrees C and the other half sent for histology. Regarding this clonotype: The antigen it recognizes is unknown. The input lacks base qualities; no much larger clone sits a single base away.

CDR1 and CDR2 (MNHNS, SASEGT) derive from the germline V gene. V was cut back by 5 bases and J by 7 bases, leaving a gap of 11 bases between them. The CDR3, cysteine through phenylalanine, is 12 amino acids long. The sequence is cut down to CDR3 DNA, 36 bases in frame from base 1. Points the paper makes about the study in general: Since the samples were bulk and unsorted, there was no way to compare CD4+ and CD8+ T cell repertoires. Only roughly 7-25% of top clones appeared in all five regions of a tumor, which suggests that tumor-infiltrating T cells are spatially heterogeneous. Only the TCR beta chain was sequenced, which likely underestimates true repertoire diversity because unpaired alpha chains were not captured. With just four to six patients in the study, the authors point out that the findings should be validated in a larger study. The top 250 clones accounted for a significantly greater share of the repertoire in tumors than in blood (p = 0.039). Repertoire overlap was found to be higher between tumor regions (mean around 36%) than between tumor-adjacent (roughly 17%) or tumor-blood (around 15%) pairs, consistent with antigen-driven expansion.

This chain is built from TRBV6-1 and TRBJ1-2; the D segment cannot be called with confidence. Sequenced sample: tumor tissue from primary liver carcinoma. This receptor was obtained from a man between 40 and 49 years old with primary liver carcinoma and hepatitis B virus infection. The bases read TGTGCCAGCAGTACCCCCGTATGTGGCTACACCTTC. It translates to CASSTPVCGYTF.